This T cell receptor (beta chain) is drawn from a study of cytomegalovirus exposure and HLA in healthy donors. The wider study: Early release data held about 92 million unique TCRs from HLA-typed donors. Overall study findings and caveats: Sequencing had likely introduced a cluster of highly shared sequence variants as an artifact. A few chains linked to CMV were shown in vitro to be specific for CMV antigens. Data from an earlier analysis indicated that most TCR beta V segments were productive either about 87% or about 30% of the time.

Both 60 Vbeta primers and 13 Jbeta primers went into the PCR. Method: immunoSEQ multiplex PCR; TCRdb's copy keeps in-frame clones and lacks some. The sample yields about 270,000 clones, around 65% seen once. There are 13 residues in the CDR3. The V gene lost 2 bases and the J gene lost 0 bases, with 4 bases spanning the gap. Looked up from germline, CDR1 is WSHSY and CDR2 is SAAADI. With regard to this clone: Antigen specificity is unknown.

This chain connects TRBV10-2 to TRBJ1-2, with unresolved D. The source of this sequence is a female donor in good health and CMV-seronegative. Sequencing used PBMCs. CDR3 bases: TGCGCCAGCAGTGAGCAGACTAACTATGGCTACACCTTC. Protein sequence: CASSEQTNYGYTF.